One sample yielded the 21 T cell receptor beta chains listed below, sequenced in a study of blood T cell repertoires in COVID-19. TCRdb keeps only in-frame clones here, not all; method: immunoSEQ multiplex PCR. The repertoire consists of hundreds of thousands of clones, with approximately 86% occurring once and the leading ten covering 1% to 1.5%. Sequenced material: peripheral blood. The receptors come from a man in his 70s with acute or convalescent COVID-19.

The chain carries TRBV24-1 and TRBJ1-1, with D unclear. The CDR3 is made up of 13 amino acids. Trimming took off 3 bases at V and 6 bases at J, with 10 bases between the two ends. Germline CDR1 is KGHDR and CDR2 is SFDVKD. The CDR3 reads CATSDGLFPEAFF. As DNA, the CDR3 is TGTGCCACCAGTGATGGGCTTTTCCCTGAAGCTTTCTTT.

This clone has just a few counts. The V gene is TRBV5-1, the J gene TRBJ2-2; tentative D call: TRBD1 (6 bases). Trimming took off 7 bases at V and 4 bases at J, with 20 bases between the two ends. Germline V gene data show CDR1 as SGHRS and CDR2 as YFSETQ. The CDR3 is made up of 16 amino acids. CDR3 in DNA: TGCGCCAGCGCCTACAGGGAAGGTGGAGGCACCGGGGAGCTGTTTTTT. As protein: CASAYREGGGTGELFF.

The chain carries TRBV5-6 and TRBJ1-5, with 8 bases fitting TRBD1. CDR1 is SGHDT, CDR2 YYEEEE, per germline. The trim removed 2 bases at V and 6 bases at J, leaving 4 bases unmatched. This CDR3 spans 14 amino acids. CDR3 sequence (DNA): TGTGCCAGCAGCTTTGGGCAGGGGGCTCAGCCCCAGCATTTT. Residues: CASSFGQGAQPQHF.

The chain has TRBV14 and TRBJ2-1; 12 bases line up with TRBD2. The V gene's germline CDR1 is SGHDN and CDR2 FVKESK. V lost 6 bases and J lost 6; bases outside the gene matches: 3. The CDR3 runs 14 residues. CDR3 sequence: CASRSSGRANEQFF. The CDR3 DNA sequence: TGTGCCAGCAGATCTAGCGGGAGGGCCAATGAGCAGTTCTTC.

The chain combines TRBV6-5 with TRBJ2-5, with D hard to call. The CDR3 consists of 14 residues. The germline CDR1 and CDR2 sequences are MNHEY and SVGAGI. V was trimmed by 5 bases and J by 1 base, leaving 11 bases between them. CDR3 nucleotide sequence: TGTGCCAGCAGTATGCCAGCGATCCAAGAGACCCAGTACTTC. Protein sequence: CASSMPAIQETQYF.

The V and J genes are TRBV3-1 (or the pseudogene TRBV3-2) and TRBJ2-2; D is possibly TRBD1 (6 bases). V was pared by 6 bases and J by 5 bases, with 13 bases between. CDR1 and CDR2 (germline): LGHDT, YNNKEL (reference sequence). This CDR3 has 14 residues. CDR3 coding DNA: TGTGCCAGCAGGACCAGGGGTGGAACCGGGGAGCTGTTTTTT. It translates to CASRTRGGTGELFF.

This chain links TRBV9 with TRBJ2-3; the match to TRBD2 covers 10 bases. Germline CDR1 reads SGDLS; CDR2 reads YYNGEE. The ends lost 0 bases at V and 5 bases at J; junction bases unmatched: 6. The CDR3 runs 16 residues. DNA of the CDR3: TGTGCCAGCAGCGTAGTCAGCGGGAGGGTTGAAGATACGCAGTATTTT. It is translated as CASSVVSGRVEDTQYF.

This chain joins TRBV30 and TRBJ1-5; 8 bases are a match to TRBD1. The CDR3 has 14 residues. The V gene end was trimmed by 5 bases and the J gene end by 4 bases; junction bases not matched to a gene: 7. CDR1 is GTSNPN, CDR2 SVGIG, per germline (reference sequence). The CDR3 here is CAWSGQGGNQPQHF. The CDR3 DNA sequence: TGTGCCTGGTCAGGACAGGGAGGTAATCAGCCCCAGCATTTT.

The V gene is TRBV24-1, the J gene TRBJ2-2; D possibly corresponds to TRBD2 (7 bases). This CDR3 is 16 amino acids long. V dropped 4 bases and J dropped 4 bases, with 15 bases sitting between them. The germline V gene encodes CDR1 KGHDR and CDR2 SFDVKD. The DNA of the CDR3 is TGTGCCACCAGTGACGTGGCGGGGGCCTTCACCGGGGAGCTGTTTTTT. It codes for CATSDVAGAFTGELFF.

This clone was observed a single time. The chain joins TRBV7-9 to TRBJ1-1; unclear D gene. V lost 5 bases and J lost 0, with 7 bases in between. Germline CDR1 and CDR2: SEHNR and FQNEAQ (reference sequence). This CDR3 region has 13 residues. The CDR3 sequence is CASSVNMNTEAFF. CDR3 sequence (DNA): TGTGCCAGCAGCGTGAACATGAACACTGAAGCTTTCTTT.

V is TRBV5-1 and J is TRBJ2-1, with 12 bases matching TRBD2. The CDR3 runs 16 residues. Trimming at V came to 4 bases and at J to 9 bases, leaving 11 bases not matched to a gene. The germline V gene has CDR1 SGHRS and CDR2 YFSETQ. The CDR3 sequence: CASSTLTSGSLGEQFF. DNA for the CDR3: TGCGCCAGCAGCACCCTGACTAGCGGGAGCTTGGGTGAGCAGTTCTTC.

The chain combines TRBV19 with TRBJ1-5; no clear D gene. This CDR3 region has 14 residues. From germline, CDR1 is LNHDA and CDR2 SQIVND (reference sequence). The V gene lost 10 bases and the J gene lost 10 bases, with 23 bases spanning the gap. The CDR3: CATSPQAVPSPQHF. CDR3 nucleotides: TGTGCCACGAGTCCCCAGGCAGTCCCGAGCCCCCAGCATTTT.

This clone was counted a single time. The rearrangement joins TRBV7-3 to TRBJ2-1; 7 bases align to TRBD1. The trim removed 0 bases at V and 3 bases at J, leaving 2 bases unmatched. The germline CDR1 and CDR2 sequences are SGHTA and FQGTGA. This CDR3 comprises 15 residues. The chain's CDR3 is CASSLTQGLYNEQFF. The CDR3 DNA sequence: TGTGCCAGCAGCTTAACACAGGGGCTCTACAATGAGCAGTTCTTC. Full variable domain (missing parts from reference TRBV7-3 and TRBJ2-1): GAGVSQTPSNKVTEKGKYVELRCDPISGHTALYWYRQSLGQGPEFLIYFQGTGAADDSGLPNDRFFAVRPEGSVSTLKIQRTERGDSAVYLCASSLTQGLYNEQFFGPGTRLTVL.

The chain recombines TRBV5-5 with TRBJ2-7; D perhaps matches TRBD2 (6 bases). V shed 4 bases and J shed 5 bases, with 22 bases lying between them. Germline lookup yields CDR1 SGHKS and CDR2 YYEKEE (reference sequence). This CDR3 has 16 amino acids. CDR3 in DNA: TGTGCCAGCAGCCTGGGCTTCCGGGGGAATGGTAACGAGCAGTACTTC. It yields the protein CASSLGFRGNGNEQYF.

The chain combines TRBV6-2 or TRBV6-3 with TRBJ1-2, with D possibly being TRBD1 (6 bases). V dropped 6 bases and J dropped 4 bases, with 18 bases sitting between them. CDR1 is MNHEY, CDR2 SVGEGT, per germline. This CDR3 contains 15 residues. CDR3 bases: TGTGCCAGCAGCCCTGCCGGGACATCTATCTATGGCTACACCTTC. Its translation is CASSPAGTSIYGYTF.

The chain employs TRBV30 and TRBJ1-2; unclear D gene. This CDR3 is built from 12 residues. Germline loops: CDR1 GTSNPN, CDR2 SVGIG (reference sequence). Trimming took 7 bases from V and 8 from J, leaving 17 bases between them. CDR3 residues: CASSPVSPGYTF. The CDR3 DNA is TGTGCCTCCTCCCCCGTGAGCCCCGGCTACACCTTC.

This clone was recorded only once. V gene TRBV4-3 combines with J gene TRBJ2-6, with TRBD2 matching over 7 bases. Germline lookup yields CDR1 LGHNA and CDR2 YSLEER. The CDR3 consists of 18 residues. With V trimmed by 0 bases and J by 2 bases, 7 bases remained unmatched. This CDR3 is CASSQDIWGGAGANVLTF. The CDR3 nucleotides are TGCGCCAGCAGCCAAGATATCTGGGGAGGGGCTGGGGCCAACGTCCTGACTTTC.

The chain uses TRBV28 and TRBJ1-6, with 9 bases that match TRBD1. This CDR3 contains 13 residues. The V and J ends lost 8 bases and 8 bases, in that order; junction bases with no gene match: 4. The germline V gene encodes CDR1 MDHEN and CDR2 SYDVKM. Here the CDR3 reads CASGGTGYSPLHF. DNA of the CDR3: TGTGCCAGCGGCGGGACAGGGTATTCACCCCTCCACTTT.

This chain uses TRBV28 with TRBJ1-6, with 8 bases lining up with TRBD1. The CDR3 totals 16 residues. Per the germline V gene, CDR1 is MDHEN and CDR2 is SYDVKM. V was clipped by 4 bases and J by 6 bases; unmatched bases: 8. CDR3 in amino acids: CASSSVGQGANSPLHF. The CDR3 DNA follows: TGTGCCAGCAGTTCGGTAGGACAGGGAGCTAATTCACCCCTCCACTTT.

The chain combines TRBV7-2 with TRBJ2-1; 12 bases map to TRBD2. The CDR3 runs to 16 residues. Germline V gene sequence: CDR1 SGHTA, CDR2 FQGNSA. The J segment lost 8 bases and the V segment lost 5 bases, leaving 10 bases of the junction unmatched. The CDR3 is CASSNRTSGTRHEQFF. In nucleotides, the CDR3 is TGTGCCAGCAGCAACCGGACTAGCGGGACCAGGCATGAGCAGTTCTTC.

The chain joins TRBV6-6 to TRBJ1-4; no clear D gene. The CDR3 runs 15 residues. Trimming removed 0 bases from V and 3 bases from J, with 8 bases in between. From germline, CDR1 is MNHNY and CDR2 SVGAGI (reference sequence). CDR3 coding DNA: TGTGCCAGCAGTTACTCGAGGCCTCCTAATGAAAAACTGTTTTTT. This gives the protein CASSYSRPPNEKLFF.